This TCR beta chain appears in the sequencing data of a study of spatial heterogeneity in lung cancer. Individual TCR cDNA molecules each bore their own unique molecular identifier. MiXCR, applied by TCRdb to the 5' RACE reads, yields one record per CDR3 protein. The top ten hold 35% to 55% of the sample, which has 10,000 to 15,000 distinct CDR3 sequences, 3.5% to 4% seen once. This CDR3 comprises 15 residues. The V gene end was trimmed by 6 bases and the J gene end by 4 bases; junction bases not matched to a gene: 11. The V gene's germline CDR1 is LNHDA and CDR2 SQIVND (reference sequence). The table lists this clonotype with many counts. Sample time point: sample taken at primary tumor resection. Extraction of whole RNA from tumor, nontumor lung or frozen PBMC preceded unsorted sequencing.

The TCR sequence derives from a male donor with early-stage non-small cell lung cancer. The sample in question was PBMCs, obtained at surgery. The V gene is TRBV19, the J gene TRBJ1-2; 7 nucleotides agree with TRBD1. The DNA of the CDR3 is TGTGCCAGTAGGAGGGACAGAACTGGCGCCTATGGCTACACCTTC. This encodes CASRRDRTGAYGYTF.